This T cell receptor beta chain was sequenced during a study of regulatory T cells in long-lasting Graves disease. Assembly of TCR beta libraries relied on iRepertoire HTBI primers together with Arm-PCR of CDR3 regions. Using its own MiXCR run on the multiplex PCR reads, TCRdb lists one record per CDR3 protein. The data hold 530,000 or so distinct CDR3 sequences, with less than 15% observed a single time. The CDR3 length is 16 residues. Trimming removed 3 bases from V and 4 bases from J, with 13 bases in between. Looked up from germline, CDR1 is MNHGY and CDR2 is SVAAGI. Stated time point: newly diagnosed GD, antithyroid drugs for less than 3 months. Researchers made the TCR library from RNA that was extracted from PBMCs. This clonotype has ten or more counts. The antigen is not known. Overall study findings and caveats: Researchers reported studying only peripheral blood, not thyroid tissue. With persistent disease, TRBV28, TRBJ1-2 and TRBJ2-5 were the favored segments.

These same records also appear under a second study, on T cells in Graves' hyperthyroidism and ophthalmopathy. That source reports: HTBI primers drove first-round RT-PCR of the TCR CDR3. The model foresaw ophthalmopathy a median about 6.5 months prior to onset.

This material consisted of peripheral blood mononuclear cells (PBMCs), taken at new diagnosis, from a patient treated with antithyroid drugs. The genes are TRBV6-9 and TRBJ2-6, with D tentatively TRBD2 (6 bases). The receptor's source is a man aged 25-45 years with Graves disease. The DNA of the CDR3 is TGTGCCAGCAGTTACTCCTGGGCGGGGGGGGCCAACGTCCTGACTTTC. It specifies CASSYSWAGGANVLTF.